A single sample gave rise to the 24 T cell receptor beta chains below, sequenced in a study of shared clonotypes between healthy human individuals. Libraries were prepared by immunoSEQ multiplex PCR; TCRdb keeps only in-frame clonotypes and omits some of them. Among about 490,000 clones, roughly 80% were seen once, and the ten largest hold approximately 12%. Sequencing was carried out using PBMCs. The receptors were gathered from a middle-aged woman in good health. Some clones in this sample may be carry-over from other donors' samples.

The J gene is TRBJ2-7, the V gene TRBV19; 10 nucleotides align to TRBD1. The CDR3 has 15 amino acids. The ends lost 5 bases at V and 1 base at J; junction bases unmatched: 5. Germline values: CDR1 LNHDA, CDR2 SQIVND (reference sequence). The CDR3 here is CASSFGTGASYEQYF. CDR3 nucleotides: TGTGCCAGTAGTTTCGGGACAGGGGCATCCTACGAGCAGTACTTC.

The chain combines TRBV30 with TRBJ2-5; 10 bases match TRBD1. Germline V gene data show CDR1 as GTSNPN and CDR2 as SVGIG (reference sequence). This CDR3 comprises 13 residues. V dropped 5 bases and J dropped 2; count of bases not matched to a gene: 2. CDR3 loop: CAWDRGLQETQYF. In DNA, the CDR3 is TGTGCCTGGGACAGGGGGCTTCAAGAGACCCAGTACTTC.

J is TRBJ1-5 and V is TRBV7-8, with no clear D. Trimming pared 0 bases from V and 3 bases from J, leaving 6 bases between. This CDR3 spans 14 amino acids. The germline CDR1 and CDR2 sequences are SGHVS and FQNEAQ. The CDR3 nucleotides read TGTGCCAGCAGCTTAGCGCAGGACAATCAGCCCCAGCATTTT. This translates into CASSLAQDNQPQHF.

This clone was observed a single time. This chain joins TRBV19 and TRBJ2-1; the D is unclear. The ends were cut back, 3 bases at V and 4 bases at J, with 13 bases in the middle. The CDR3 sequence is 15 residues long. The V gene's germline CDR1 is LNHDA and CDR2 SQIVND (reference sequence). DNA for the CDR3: TGTGCCAGTAGTATTTATAGAAACCTGTACAATGAGCAGTTCTTC. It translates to CASSIYRNLYNEQFF.

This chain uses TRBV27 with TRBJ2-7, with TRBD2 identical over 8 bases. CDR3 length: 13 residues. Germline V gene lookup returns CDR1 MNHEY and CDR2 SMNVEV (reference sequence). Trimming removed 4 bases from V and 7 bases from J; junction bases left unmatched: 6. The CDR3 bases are TGTGCCAGCAGTTCGCGGGCGGGAGGTGAGCAGTACTTC. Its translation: CASSSRAGGEQYF.

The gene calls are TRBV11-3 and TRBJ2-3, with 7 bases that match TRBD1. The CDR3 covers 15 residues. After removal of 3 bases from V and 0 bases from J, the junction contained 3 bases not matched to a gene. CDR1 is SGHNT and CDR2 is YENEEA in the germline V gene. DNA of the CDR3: TGTGCCAGCAGCTTGGGACAGCTAAGCACAGATACGCAGTATTTT. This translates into CASSLGQLSTDTQYF.

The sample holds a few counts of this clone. CDR3 coding DNA: TGTGCCATCAGTGGGCCCGGGACCATAAACAATGAGCAGTTCTTC. Amino acids: CAISGPGTINNEQFF. The chain links TRBV10-3 to TRBJ2-1; D is tentatively TRBD1 or TRBD2 (5 bases each). V was pared by 4 bases and J by 5 bases, with 15 bases between. In germline, CDR1 is ENHRY, CDR2 SYGVKD. The CDR3 has 15 amino acids.

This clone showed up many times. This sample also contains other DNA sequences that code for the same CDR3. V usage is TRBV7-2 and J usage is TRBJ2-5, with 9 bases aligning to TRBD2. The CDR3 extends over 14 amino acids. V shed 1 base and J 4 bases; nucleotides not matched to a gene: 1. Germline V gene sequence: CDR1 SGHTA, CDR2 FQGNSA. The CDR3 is CASSLVGLAETQYF. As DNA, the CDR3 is TGTGCCAGCAGCTTAGTGGGACTAGCAGAGACCCAGTACTTC.

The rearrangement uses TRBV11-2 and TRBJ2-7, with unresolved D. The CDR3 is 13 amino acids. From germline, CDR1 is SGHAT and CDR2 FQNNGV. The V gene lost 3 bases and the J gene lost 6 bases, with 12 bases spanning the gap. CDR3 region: CASSFYLGSEQYF. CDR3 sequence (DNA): TGTGCCAGCAGCTTTTATCTAGGAAGCGAGCAGTACTTC.

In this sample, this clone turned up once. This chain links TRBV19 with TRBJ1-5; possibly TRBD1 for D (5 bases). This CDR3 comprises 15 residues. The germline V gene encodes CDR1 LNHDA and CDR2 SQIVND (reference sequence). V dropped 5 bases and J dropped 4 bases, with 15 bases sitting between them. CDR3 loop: CASSFRGDLNQPQHF. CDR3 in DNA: TGTGCCAGTAGTTTTCGGGGGGACCTAAATCAGCCCCAGCATTTT.

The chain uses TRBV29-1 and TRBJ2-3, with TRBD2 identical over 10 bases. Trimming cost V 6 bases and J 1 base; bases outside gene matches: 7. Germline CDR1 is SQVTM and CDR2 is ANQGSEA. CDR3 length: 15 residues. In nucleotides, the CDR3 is TGCAGCGTCGGAGCCGGGACTAGCGGCACAGATACGCAGTATTTT. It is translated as CSVGAGTSGTDTQYF.

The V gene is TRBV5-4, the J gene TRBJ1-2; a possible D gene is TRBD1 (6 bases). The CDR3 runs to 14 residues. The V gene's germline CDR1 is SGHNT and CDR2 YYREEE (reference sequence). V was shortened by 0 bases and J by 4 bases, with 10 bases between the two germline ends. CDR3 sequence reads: CASSLGGGLYGYTF. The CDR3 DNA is TGTGCCAGCAGCTTGGGAGGGGGGCTCTATGGCTACACCTTC. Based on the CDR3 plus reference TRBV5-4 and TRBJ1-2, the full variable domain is ETGVTQSPTHLIKTRGQQVTLRCSSQSGHNTVSWYQQALGQGPQFIFQYYREEENGRGNFPPRFSGLQFPNYSSELNVNALELDDSALYLCASSLGGGLYGYTFGSGTRLTVV.

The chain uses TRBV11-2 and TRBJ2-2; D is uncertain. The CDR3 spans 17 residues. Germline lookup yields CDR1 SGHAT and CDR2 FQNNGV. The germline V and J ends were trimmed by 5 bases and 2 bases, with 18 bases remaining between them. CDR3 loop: CASSTRRPGLNTGELFF. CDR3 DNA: TGTGCCAGCAGCACCCGTCGGCCCGGTCTCAACACCGGGGAGCTGTTTTTT.

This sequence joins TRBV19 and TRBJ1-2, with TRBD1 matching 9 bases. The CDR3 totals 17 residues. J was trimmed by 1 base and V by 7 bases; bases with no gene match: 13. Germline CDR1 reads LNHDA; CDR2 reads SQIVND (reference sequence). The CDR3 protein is CASTRTGAGLRNYGYTF. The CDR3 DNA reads TGTGCCAGTACCCGGACAGGGGCTGGCCTGCGTAACTATGGCTACACCTTC.

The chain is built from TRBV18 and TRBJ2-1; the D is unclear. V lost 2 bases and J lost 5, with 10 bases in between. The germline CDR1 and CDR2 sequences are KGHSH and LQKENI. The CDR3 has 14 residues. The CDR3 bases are TGTGCCAGCTCACCAGGGAACCGGAACAATGAGCAGTTCTTC. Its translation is CASSPGNRNNEQFF.

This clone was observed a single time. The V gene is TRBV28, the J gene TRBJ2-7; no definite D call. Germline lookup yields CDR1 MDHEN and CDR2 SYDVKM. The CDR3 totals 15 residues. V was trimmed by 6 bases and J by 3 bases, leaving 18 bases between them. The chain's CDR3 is CASSLPRTSNYEQYF. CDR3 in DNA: TGTGCCAGCAGCCTTCCCCGGACCTCTAACTACGAGCAGTACTTC.

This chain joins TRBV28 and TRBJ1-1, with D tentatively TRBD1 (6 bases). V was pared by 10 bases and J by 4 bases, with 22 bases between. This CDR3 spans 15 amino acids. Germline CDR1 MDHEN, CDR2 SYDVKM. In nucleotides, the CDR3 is TGTGCCACCACCTGGGGGGGCCCAGGCAGCACTGAAGCTTTCTTT. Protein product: CATTWGGPGSTEAFF.

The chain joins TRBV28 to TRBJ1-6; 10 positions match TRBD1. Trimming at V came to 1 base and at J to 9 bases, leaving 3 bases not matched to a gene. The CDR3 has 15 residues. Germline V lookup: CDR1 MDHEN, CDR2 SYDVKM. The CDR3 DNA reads TGTGCCAGCAGTTTATTGGGGACAGGGGTTTCACCCCTCCACTTT. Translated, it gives CASSLLGTGVSPLHF. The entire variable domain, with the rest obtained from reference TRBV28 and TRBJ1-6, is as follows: DVKVTQSSRYLVKRTGEKVFLECVQDMDHENMFWYRQDPGLGLRLIYFSYDVKMKEKGDIPEGYSVSREKKERFSLILESASTNQTSMYLCASSLLGTGVSPLHFGNGTRLTVT.

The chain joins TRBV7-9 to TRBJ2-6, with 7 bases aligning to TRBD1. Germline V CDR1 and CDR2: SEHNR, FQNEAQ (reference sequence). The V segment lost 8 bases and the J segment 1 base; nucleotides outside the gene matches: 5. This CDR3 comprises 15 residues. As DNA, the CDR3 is TGTGCCAGCCGAGGGGGCCTATCTGGGGCCAACGTCCTGACTTTC. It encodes CASRGGLSGANVLTF.

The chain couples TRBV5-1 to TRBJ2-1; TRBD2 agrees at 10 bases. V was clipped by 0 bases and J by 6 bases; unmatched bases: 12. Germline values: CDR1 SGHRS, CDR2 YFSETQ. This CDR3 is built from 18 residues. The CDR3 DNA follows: TGCGCCAGCAGCTTGGGAACCCTAGCGGGAGTCTCGGCCAATGAGCAGTTCTTC. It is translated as CASSLGTLAGVSANEQFF.

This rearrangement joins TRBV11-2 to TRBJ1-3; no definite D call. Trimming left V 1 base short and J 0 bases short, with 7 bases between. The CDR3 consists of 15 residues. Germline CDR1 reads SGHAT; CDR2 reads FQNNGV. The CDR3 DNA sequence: TGTGCCAGCAGCTTAGTAGGGTTCTCTGGAAACACCATATATTTT. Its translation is CASSLVGFSGNTIYF.

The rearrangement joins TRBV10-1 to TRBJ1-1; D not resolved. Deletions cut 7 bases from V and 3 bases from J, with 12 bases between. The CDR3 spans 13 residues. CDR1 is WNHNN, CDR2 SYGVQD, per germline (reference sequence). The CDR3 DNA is TGCGCCAGCACCATGGGGTTGGACACTGAAGCTTTCTTT. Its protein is CASTMGLDTEAFF.

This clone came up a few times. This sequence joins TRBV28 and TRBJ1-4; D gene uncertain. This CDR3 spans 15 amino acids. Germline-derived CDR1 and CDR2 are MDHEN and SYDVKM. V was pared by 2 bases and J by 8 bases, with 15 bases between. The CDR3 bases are TGTGCCAGCAGTTTACGGTTCAAACGGGAGGAAAAACTGTTTTTT. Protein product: CASSLRFKREEKLFF. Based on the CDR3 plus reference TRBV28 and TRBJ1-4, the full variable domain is DVKVTQSSRYLVKRTGEKVFLECVQDMDHENMFWYRQDPGLGLRLIYFSYDVKMKEKGDIPEGYSVSREKKERFSLILESASTNQTSMYLCASSLRFKREEKLFFGSGTQLSVL.

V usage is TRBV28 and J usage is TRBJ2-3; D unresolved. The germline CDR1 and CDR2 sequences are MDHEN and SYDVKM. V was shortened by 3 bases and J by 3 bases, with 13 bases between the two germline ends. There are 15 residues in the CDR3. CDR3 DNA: TGTGCCAGCAGTTTTCGGGCTCTCGGGACAGATACGCAGTATTTT. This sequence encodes CASSFRALGTDTQYF. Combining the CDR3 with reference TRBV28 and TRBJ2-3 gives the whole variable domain DVKVTQSSRYLVKRTGEKVFLECVQDMDHENMFWYRQDPGLGLRLIYFSYDVKMKEKGDIPEGYSVSREKKERFSLILESASTNQTSMYLCASSFRALGTDTQYFGPGTRLTVL.